The 19 T cell receptor beta chains below all came from one sample that was sequenced in a study of control samples from healthy donors and cancer patients. Some clones are missing from TCRdb's copy, which holds only in-frame ones; the method was immunoSEQ multiplex PCR. The sample consists of 100,000 to 150,000 clones, about 90% of them appearing once. Sequencing input: blood. The receptors here all came from a man between 18 and 35 years old in good health.

This chain joins TRBV28 and TRBJ2-1; maybe TRBD2 (7 bases). Trimming removed 2 bases from V and 3 bases from J, with 11 bases in between. CDR3 size: 15 residues. The germline CDR1 and CDR2 sequences are MDHEN and SYDVKM. The CDR3 nucleotides read TGTGCCAGCAGTTTAATAGGGGGGGACTACAATGAGCAGTTCTTC. Protein sequence: CASSLIGGDYNEQFF.

The rearrangement links TRBV27 to TRBJ2-2, with D possibly TRBD1 on 6 matching bases. The V and J ends lost 6 bases and 6 bases respectively, with 20 bases between them. The germline V gene encodes CDR1 MNHEY and CDR2 SMNVEV (reference sequence). This CDR3 has 16 residues. The CDR3 DNA is TGTGCCAGCAGGTACCTAGGACAGAGTAAATCCGGGGAGCTGTTTTTT. Translation: CASRYLGQSKSGELFF.

The chain carries TRBV2 and TRBJ1-2; 9 bases fit TRBD1. Germline V gene sequence: CDR1 SNHLY, CDR2 FYNNEI. There are 14 residues in the CDR3. Unmatched junction bases numbered 13, after V lost 7 bases and J lost 10 bases. The CDR3 loop reads CASIGGTGRIAYTF. Here the CDR3 DNA reads TGTGCCAGCATCGGGGGGACAGGGCGAATCGCCTACACCTTC.

This chain links TRBV18 with TRBJ2-5, with TRBD2 identical over 12 bases. V trimming: 3 bases; J trimming: 0 bases; junction bases outside the gene matches: 14. This CDR3 contains 20 residues. Germline V lookup: CDR1 KGHSH, CDR2 LQKENI. CDR3 amino acids: CASSPHQTSGRILYQETQYF. The CDR3 DNA reads as TGTGCCAGCTCACCTCACCAAACTAGCGGGAGGATTTTGTACCAAGAGACCCAGTACTTC.

The chain couples TRBV29-1 to TRBJ2-2; D remains unclear. This CDR3 contains 13 residues. CDR1 is SQVTM and CDR2 is ANQGSEA in the germline V gene. Trimming took 2 bases from V and 1 from J, leaving 5 bases between them. Here the CDR3 reads CSVEQRNTGELFF. The CDR3 nucleotides read TGCAGCGTTGAACAGCGGAACACCGGGGAGCTGTTTTTT.

This clone has only one observation. The sample carries other DNA sequences with the same CDR3. The chain has TRBV30 and TRBJ1-1, with unresolved D. Germline CDR1 GTSNPN, CDR2 SVGIG (reference sequence). Trimming left V 3 bases short and J 0 bases short, with 8 bases between. This CDR3 contains 13 residues. In DNA form, the CDR3 reads TGTGCCTGGAGCCCAGTCATGAACACTGAAGCTTTCTTT. Residues: CAWSPVMNTEAFF.

The rearrangement joins TRBV27 to TRBJ2-7; D might be TRBD2 (5 bases). The V end was cut by 0 bases, the J end by 3 bases, with 6 bases between. The CDR3 is 13 residues long. The germline V gene has CDR1 MNHEY and CDR2 SMNVEV (reference sequence). CDR3 DNA: TGTGCCAGCAGTTTATCCGGGGACTACGAGCAGTACTTC. Translation gives CASSLSGDYEQYF.

The chain employs TRBV4-2 and TRBJ1-2, with D unclear. This CDR3 region has 12 residues. The germline V gene encodes CDR1 LGHNA and CDR2 YNFKEQ. V lost 7 bases to trimming and J lost 2 bases, with 8 bases between them. Here the CDR3 DNA reads TGTGCCAGCACCCGGGCGAACTATGGCTACACCTTC. Translation gives CASTRANYGYTF.

This clone appeared once. The rearrangement joins TRBV6-5 to TRBJ1-3, with TRBD1 identical over 9 bases. The CDR3 totals 16 residues. Losses at the gene ends were 4 bases for V and 1 base for J; bases not matched to a gene: 5. CDR1 and CDR2 from the germline V gene are MNHEY and SVGAGI. The CDR3 reads CASSSRDRGSGNTIYF. The CDR3 coding sequence is TGTGCCAGCAGTTCCCGCGACAGGGGGTCTGGAAACACCATATATTTT.

The chain couples TRBV7-9 to TRBJ1-2; 7 positions match TRBD1. The V segment lost 2 bases and the J segment 2 bases; nucleotides outside the gene matches: 5. The CDR3 sequence is 15 residues long. The V gene's germline CDR1 is SEHNR and CDR2 FQNEAQ (reference sequence). CDR3 coding DNA: TGTGCCAGCAGCTTACGACAGGGCGAAAACTATGGCTACACCTTC. This gives the protein CASSLRQGENYGYTF.

The chain recombines TRBV27 with TRBJ2-6; TRBD2 is a possible D gene (6 bases). V lost 7 bases and J 4 bases, leaving 11 bases between the germline ends. This CDR3 is 14 amino acids long. Germline loops: CDR1 MNHEY, CDR2 SMNVEV (reference sequence). The CDR3: CASTSAGGANVLTF. Here the CDR3 DNA reads TGTGCCAGCACTAGCGCGGGGGGGGCCAACGTCCTGACTTTC.

Only one count was recorded for this clone. The J gene is TRBJ2-2, the V gene TRBV5-6; D is possibly TRBD2 (6 bases). This CDR3 is 16 amino acids long. Trimming left V 4 bases short and J 2 bases short, with 15 bases between. From germline, CDR1 is SGHDT and CDR2 YYEEEE. The CDR3 reads CASSPGTFFNTGELFF. CDR3 DNA: TGTGCCAGCAGCCCCGGGACTTTTTTTAACACCGGGGAGCTGTTTTTT.

The table lists this clone with a count of one. The J gene is TRBJ1-5, the V gene TRBV6-2 or TRBV6-3; no reliable D call. Trimming left V 2 bases short and J 5 bases short, with 13 bases between. Germline V gives CDR1 MNHEY, CDR2 SVGEGT. The CDR3 sequence is 15 residues long. CDR3: CASSYLRPGYQPQHF. In DNA form, the CDR3 reads TGTGCCAGCAGTTACCTAAGGCCTGGTTATCAGCCCCAGCATTTT.

The chain is built from TRBV15 and TRBJ2-1; 8 bases are shared with TRBD2. V was clipped by 4 bases and J by 6 bases; unmatched bases: 14. Germline V lookup: CDR1 LNHNV, CDR2 YYDKDF (reference sequence). The CDR3 contains 17 residues. The CDR3 sequence: CATSTLSGRESSNEQFF. DNA of the CDR3: TGTGCCACCAGCACTTTGTCCGGGAGGGAGAGCTCCAATGAGCAGTTCTTC.

The V call is TRBV25-1, the J call TRBJ1-1, with 12 bases identical to TRBD1. This CDR3 has 15 amino acids. Trimming cost V 5 bases and J 7 bases; bases outside gene matches: 8. CDR1 and CDR2 from the germline V gene are MGHDK and SYGVNS. CDR3 DNA: TGTGCCAGCAGTCCGGGACAGGGGGCGCTTGGTGAAGCTTTCTTT. This sequence encodes CASSPGQGALGEAFF.

The genes are TRBV7-2 and TRBJ1-1, with a weak D call TRBD1 (5 bases). Germline V gene sequence: CDR1 SGHTA, CDR2 FQGNSA. The length of the CDR3 is 16 residues. V was shortened by 1 base and J by 3 bases, with 15 bases between the two germline ends. CDR3 nucleotides: TGTGCCAGCAGCTTAGACAGGATGGGGGGTGACACTGAAGCTTTCTTT. This encodes CASSLDRMGGDTEAFF.

The J gene is TRBJ2-1, the V gene TRBV27, with D perhaps matching TRBD2 (7 bases). Germline V lookup: CDR1 MNHEY, CDR2 SMNVEV (reference sequence). Trimming pared 1 base from V and 0 bases from J, leaving 22 bases between. There are 20 residues in the CDR3. The CDR3 region has the DNA TGTGCCAGCAGTTTATGGGGCGGAGGGGGACTAACAAGCTCCTACAATGAGCAGTTCTTC. It translates to CASSLWGGGGLTSSYNEQFF.

This rearrangement joins TRBV28 to TRBJ1-2; D is unresolved. CDR1 and CDR2 (germline): MDHEN, SYDVKM. V was pared by 6 bases and J by 6 bases, with 5 bases between. This CDR3 is built from 10 residues. CDR3 nucleotide sequence: TGTGCCAGCAGGTTGGATGGCTACACCTTC. This sequence encodes CASRLDGYTF.

The rearrangement uses TRBV3-1 (or the pseudogene TRBV3-2) and TRBJ2-7; maybe TRBD2 (6 bases). The CDR3 has 18 amino acids. Germline CDR1 and CDR2: LGHDT and YNNKEL (reference sequence). Trimming removed 8 bases from V and 4 bases from J, with 30 bases in between. CDR3 in DNA: TGTGCCAGCGCCCCCGAACGGATATGGGGACTGTCAAGTTACGAGCAGTACTTC. Its protein is CASAPERIWGLSSYEQYF.